This T cell receptor beta chain was found in a study of molecular identifiers for immune sequencing clone quantification. At the level of the study: For replicates, RNA isolated from approximately 20,000 or 98,000 naive CD8 cells was divided into five portions, of which four were sequenced. Points from the study as a whole: Clones above 20 RNA copies contained over 97% of effector molecules but under 1% of naive ones.

Input for naive CD8 libraries was roughly 20,000 to 1,000,000 sorted cells; the RNA fraction used was 10%, 30% or 50%. Naive CD8 T cell sorting was performed on the CD8+CD4-CCR7+CD45RA+ phenotype. A single record per CDR3 protein comes from TCRdb applying MiXCR to the PCR reads. There are some 100,000 distinct CDR3 sequences in the sample; roughly a third occur only once, and around 4% lies in the top ten. Trimming shortened V by 2 bases and J by 0 bases, and 11 bases separated the two germline ends. This CDR3 contains 15 residues. Germline V gene data show CDR1 as MDHEN and CDR2 as SYDVKM. About this clonotype: No antigen is known for it.

The chain couples TRBV28 to TRBJ2-7, with D possibly matching TRBD2 (5 bases). This sequence originates from a human donor in good health. Some libraries in this study had Jurkat cell RNA spiked in. The material sequenced was naive CD8+ T cells from blood, with Jurkat cell RNA spiked in. The subset denotes: FACS-sorted CD8+CD4-CCR7+CD45RA+ naive T cells. The chain's CDR3 is CASSLPSRNSYEQYF. The CDR3 nucleotides are TGTGCCAGCAGTTTACCTAGCAGAAACTCCTACGAGCAGTACTTC.